One sample yielded the 18 T cell receptor beta chains listed below, sequenced in a study of OX40 agonist ivuxolimab in advanced cancers. Sequencing was performed with immunoSEQ multiplex PCR; in TCRdb, only in-frame clones are kept and a portion is missing. The repertoire includes approximately 100,000 clones, about 90% of them detected once, and 0.65% to 0.95% sits in the top ten. The sequences come from CD4+ or CD8+ T cells sorted from blood, collected in a trial of the OX40 agonist ivuxolimab. The origin of the receptors is an adult with an advanced solid tumor such as melanoma, head and neck, liver or kidney cancer.

This chain connects TRBV30 to TRBJ1-4, with 9 bases aligning to TRBD1. The ends lost 1 base at V and 11 bases at J; junction bases unmatched: 8. CDR3 length: 14 amino acids. CDR1 and CDR2 (germline): GTSNPN, SVGIG (reference sequence). The CDR3 DNA reads as TGTGCCTGGAGTGCTGACAGGGGGATTGAGAAACTGTTTTTT. Amino acid sequence: CAWSADRGIEKLFF.

J is TRBJ2-2 and V is TRBV27; no reliable D call. The length of the CDR3 is 13 residues. V was clipped by 2 bases and J by 4 bases, with 5 bases between them. Germline values: CDR1 MNHEY, CDR2 SMNVEV (reference sequence). In DNA form, the CDR3 reads TGTGCCAGCAGTTTACGGGTCACCGGGGAGCTGTTTTTT. Encoded protein: CASSLRVTGELFF.

The chain uses TRBV7-9 and TRBJ2-1, with D uncertain. V was pared by 2 bases and J by 2 bases, with 7 bases between. The CDR3 has 14 residues. Germline lookup yields CDR1 SEHNR and CDR2 FQNEAQ (reference sequence). The CDR3 DNA follows: TGTGCCAGCAGCTTAACCGGGCCCTACAATGAGCAGTTCTTC. Its translation: CASSLTGPYNEQFF.

V and J are TRBV7-2 and TRBJ1-2, with unresolved D. Trimming took 1 base from V and 12 from J, leaving 15 bases between them. CDR3 size: 13 residues. Germline V CDR1 and CDR2: SGHTA, FQGNSA. The CDR3 spells CASSLEPPAVDTF. DNA for the CDR3: TGTGCCAGCAGCTTAGAACCCCCGGCTGTGGACACCTTC.

V is TRBV28 and J is TRBJ1-2; 7 bases are shared with TRBD1. The trim removed 5 bases at V and 8 bases at J, leaving 8 bases unmatched. Germline V lookup: CDR1 MDHEN, CDR2 SYDVKM. The CDR3 extends over 13 amino acids. DNA of the CDR3: TGTGCCAGCAGTAGGACAGGCCTTCCGGGCTACACCTTC. It specifies CASSRTGLPGYTF.

V and J are TRBV7-6 and TRBJ2-5, with D perhaps matching TRBD2 (5 bases). Germline V CDR1 and CDR2: SGHVS, FNYEAQ. With 2 bases removed from V and 5 bases from J, the gap between germline ends came to 6 bases. The CDR3 spans 12 residues. CDR3 residues: CASSLSGETQYF. The DNA of the CDR3 is TGTGCCAGCAGCTTATCGGGGGAGACCCAGTACTTC.

This chain uses TRBV5-1 with TRBJ2-2; D gene ambiguous. Germline CDR1 is SGHRS and CDR2 is YFSETQ. The V end lost 0 bases, the J end lost 5 bases, and 8 bases lay between the germline ends. This CDR3 has 14 residues. The CDR3 coding sequence is TGCGCCAGCAGCTTGGTAACGGCGACCGGGGAGCTGTTTTTT. It is translated as CASSLVTATGELFF.

This clone was observed a single time. The chain employs TRBV11-3 and TRBJ1-3; 9 bases map to TRBD1. V shed 5 bases, J shed 8 bases, and the junction held 4 bases outside the gene matches. CDR3 length: 13 amino acids. Germline CDR1 is SGHNT and CDR2 is YENEEA. CDR3 DNA sequence: TGTGCCAGCAGCAGGGACAGGGCGGACACCATATATTTT. It codes for CASSRDRADTIYF.

This chain links TRBV7-2 with TRBJ1-2; D possibly corresponds to TRBD1 (6 bases). Germline assignment: CDR1 SGHTA and CDR2 FQGNSA. Trimming cost V 7 bases and J 0 bases, with 18 bases left between them. The length of the CDR3 is 16 residues. The CDR3, as DNA: TGTGCCAGCACCTCGGGACACATAAAAGCTAACTATGGCTACACCTTC. It specifies CASTSGHIKANYGYTF.

The chain links TRBV5-1 to TRBJ2-2, with TRBD1 matching over 10 bases. This CDR3 has 16 amino acids. Germline V gives CDR1 SGHRS, CDR2 YFSETQ. Germline trimming cut 4 bases from V and 4 bases from J; bases unmatched to any gene: 7. The CDR3 spells CASSVWTGGTTGELFF. The CDR3 nucleotides read TGCGCCAGCAGCGTCTGGACAGGGGGAACCACCGGGGAGCTGTTTTTT.

The V call is TRBV9, the J call TRBJ2-3, with 7 bases aligning to TRBD2. The junction had 7 bases not matched to a gene; V was cut back by 0 bases and J by 0 bases. Germline V lookup: CDR1 SGDLS, CDR2 YYNGEE. The CDR3 is made up of 17 amino acids. CDR3 sequence: CASSVGSSGPSTDTQYF. The CDR3 coding sequence is TGTGCCAGCAGCGTAGGGTCTAGCGGACCGAGCACAGATACGCAGTATTTT.

This clone was observed a handful of times. The chain links TRBV6-1 to TRBJ1-2; 9 nucleotides agree with TRBD1. The CDR3 extends over 14 amino acids. CDR1 MNHNS and CDR2 SASEGT come from the germline V gene. The ends lost 7 bases at V and 3 bases at J; junction bases unmatched: 6. The CDR3 sequence is CASIRDRVDYGYTF. In DNA, the CDR3 is TGTGCCAGCATAAGGGACAGGGTGGACTATGGCTACACCTTC.

The V and J genes are TRBV18 and TRBJ1-6; 8 nucleotides agree with TRBD1. Germline-derived CDR1 and CDR2 are KGHSH and LQKENI. This CDR3 comprises 14 residues. Trimming at V came to 3 bases and at J to 10 bases, leaving 5 bases not matched to a gene. CDR3 DNA sequence: TGTGCCAGCTCACCCCGGGACAGGACCTCACCCCTCCACTTT. Its translation is CASSPRDRTSPLHF.

The rearrangement uses TRBV7-9 and TRBJ2-7; D is unresolved. V was clipped by 4 bases and J by 5 bases, with 9 bases between them. The CDR3 spans 12 residues. Germline CDR1 reads SEHNR; CDR2 reads FQNEAQ (reference sequence). In DNA form, the CDR3 reads TGTGCCAGCAGCTCAGTTGGAAACGAGCAGTACTTC. This encodes CASSSVGNEQYF.

This clone has just one count. J is TRBJ2-4 and V is TRBV27; D unclear. CDR1 is MNHEY, CDR2 SMNVEV, per germline (reference sequence). Trimming took off 6 bases at V and 6 bases at J, with 15 bases between the two ends. The CDR3 totals 14 residues. The CDR3 reads CASSRDHDPNIQYF. The CDR3 DNA reads as TGTGCCAGCAGCCGTGATCACGACCCAAACATTCAGTACTTC.

J is TRBJ2-3 and V is TRBV7-2; D remains unclear. From germline, CDR1 is SGHTA and CDR2 FQGNSA. Trimming pared 3 bases from V and 2 bases from J, leaving 0 bases between. This CDR3 comprises 11 residues. Here the CDR3 DNA reads TGTGCCAGCAGCTTCACAGATACGCAGTATTTT. It yields the protein CASSFTDTQYF.

The chain employs TRBV19 and TRBJ2-2, with D unresolved. Germline V CDR1 and CDR2: LNHDA, SQIVND (reference sequence). Deletions cut 11 bases from V and 5 bases from J, with 15 bases between. CDR3 size: 13 residues. The CDR3 DNA follows: TGTGCCTCCACAGTCCGCCGGACCGGGGAGCTGTTTTTT. This translates into CASTVRRTGELFF.

The V gene is TRBV28, the J gene TRBJ2-5, with D perhaps given as TRBD1 or TRBD2 (5 bases each). Germline V lookup: CDR1 MDHEN, CDR2 SYDVKM. The CDR3 sequence is 14 residues long. V lost 5 bases and J lost 2, with 12 bases in between. The DNA for the CDR3 is TGTGCCAGCAGTAATGGGGGTCCTCAAGAGACCCAGTACTTC. Protein product: CASSNGGPQETQYF.